These 12 T cell receptor beta chains were all obtained from the same sample, sequenced in a study of long-term antiretroviral therapy in people with HIV (dated by TCRdb to between 2021 and 2022). Sequencing of the TRB variable region was done with the immunoSEQ hsTCRB v3.0 assay at survey level resolution. TCRdb's version of the immuneACCESS table is confined to in-frame rearrangements and falls short of the full clone set. An unresolved V gene accounts for under half of the shortfall where checked; the remainder is of unknown origin. The sample table shows almost 35,000 clones, and 94% are seen once. The ten largest clones capture about 3.5% of the sample. Source: unsorted PBMCs, taken 5 to 5.5 years after starting antiretroviral therapy. All receptors come from a woman aged 45-65 years with HIV.

The rearrangement links TRBV2 to TRBJ1-5; weak D call: TRBD1 (5 bases). This CDR3 is built from 13 residues. The ends were cut back, 7 bases at V and 4 bases at J, with 11 bases in the middle. In germline, CDR1 is SNHLY, CDR2 FYNNEI. The CDR3 DNA is TGTGCCAGCAATAGGGACGGAAATCAGCCCCAGCATTTT. Translation: CASNRDGNQPQHF.

The CDR3 coding sequence is TGTGCCAGCAGTTTATCTGTAGATCGTGGCTACACCTTC. Translation: CASSLSVDRGYTF. This chain uses TRBV27 with TRBJ1-2; D is uncertain. The germline gives CDR1 MNHEY, CDR2 SMNVEV (reference sequence). V lost 0 bases and J lost 7, with 9 bases in between. The CDR3 length is 13 residues.

V gene TRBV30 combines with J gene TRBJ2-7; TRBD1 agrees at 9 bases. The junction had 11 bases not matched to a gene; V was cut back by 7 bases and J by 7 bases. CDR1 is GTSNPN and CDR2 is SVGIG in the germline V gene (reference sequence). The CDR3 has 13 amino acids. CDR3 loop: CASSRTGAEEQYF. The CDR3 bases are TGTGCCTCTAGCAGGACAGGGGCCGAAGAGCAGTACTTC.

This chain connects TRBV6-6 to TRBJ1-3, with D perhaps matching TRBD1 (6 bases). This CDR3 is built from 13 residues. The V end lost 8 bases, the J end lost 2 bases, and 10 bases lay between the germline ends. Per the germline V gene, CDR1 is MNHNY and CDR2 is SVGAGI (reference sequence). The CDR3 nucleotides read TGTGCCAGCCTACGGGGGCCTGGAAACACCATATATTTT. This translates into CASLRGPGNTIYF.

V and J are TRBV7-8 and TRBJ1-6, with D uncertain. With 1 base removed from V and 0 bases from J, the gap between germline ends came to 10 bases. The CDR3 contains 17 residues. Per germline, CDR1 SGHVS and CDR2 FQNEAQ. CDR3 amino acids: CASSLDSRSSYNSPLHF. The CDR3 DNA reads TGTGCCAGCAGCTTAGATTCGAGGAGCTCCTATAATTCACCCCTCCACTTT. The full variable domain, completed using reference TRBV7-8 and TRBJ1-6, is GAGVSQSPRYKVAKRGQDVALRCDPISGHVSLFWYQQALGQGPEFLTYFQNEAQLDKSGLPSDRFFAERPEGSVSTLKIQRTQQEDSAVYLCASSLDSRSSYNSPLHFGNGTRLTVT.

The rearrangement uses TRBV5-6 and TRBJ1-4; the match to TRBD1 covers 10 bases. The CDR3 is 18 residues long. The junction had 23 bases not matched to a gene; V was cut back by 4 bases and J by 14 bases. Germline values: CDR1 SGHDT, CDR2 YYEEEE. As DNA, the CDR3 is TGTGCCAGCAGCCCACAAGGCCAGTGGGGGGACAGGGGCCCCGGGCTGTTTTTT. Protein sequence: CASSPQGQWGDRGPGLFF.

The genes are TRBV11-3 and TRBJ2-2, with unresolved D. With 9 bases removed from V and 4 bases from J, the gap between germline ends came to 15 bases. This CDR3 spans 14 amino acids. The germline CDR1 and CDR2 sequences are SGHNT and YENEEA. CDR3: CASSNGLATGELFF. DNA of the CDR3: TGTGCCAGTTCGAACGGCCTGGCCACCGGGGAGCTGTTTTTT.

J is TRBJ2-7 and V is TRBV6-6, with 10 bases identical to TRBD1. The ends lost 5 bases at V and 6 bases at J; junction bases unmatched: 7. This CDR3 region has 14 residues. The V gene's germline CDR1 is MNHNY and CDR2 SVGAGI (reference sequence). The CDR3 region has the DNA TGTGCCAGCAGTATCGACAGGGGGCAAGTCGAGCAGTACTTC. Protein sequence: CASSIDRGQVEQYF.

This rearrangement joins TRBV5-6 to TRBJ2-7; 7 nucleotides match TRBD1. Germline CDR1 SGHDT, CDR2 YYEEEE. Trimming at V came to 0 bases and at J to 4 bases, leaving 4 bases not matched to a gene. The CDR3 is 14 amino acids. The CDR3 sequence: CASSLGQGRYEQYF. CDR3 in DNA: TGTGCCAGCAGCTTGGGACAGGGTAGGTACGAGCAGTACTTC. Combining the CDR3 with reference TRBV5-6 and TRBJ2-7 gives the whole variable domain DAGVTQSPTHLIKTRGQQVTLRCSPKSGHDTVSWYQQALGQGPQFIFQYYEEEERQRGNFPDRFSGHQFPNYSSELNVNALLLGDSALYLCASSLGQGRYEQYFGPGTRLTVT.

CDR3 nucleotides: TGTGCCAGCACTACCACAGGGGGGTCCTATGGCTACACCTTC. Translating gives CASTTTGGSYGYTF. V gene TRBV6-1 combines with J gene TRBJ1-2, with TRBD1 identical over 8 bases. V was pared by 7 bases and J by 4 bases, with 8 bases of the junction left unmatched. Germline lookup yields CDR1 MNHNS and CDR2 SASEGT. This CDR3 comprises 14 residues.

This chain connects TRBV30 to TRBJ2-6; no reliable D call. The CDR3 covers 12 residues. The ends were cut back, 4 bases at V and 2 bases at J, with 3 bases in the middle. Germline CDR1 is GTSNPN and CDR2 is SVGIG (reference sequence). As DNA, the CDR3 is TGTGCCTGGACGCCTGGGGCCAACGTCCTGACTTTC. It encodes CAWTPGANVLTF.

The chain uses TRBV11-2 and TRBJ2-7; TRBD2 matches at 11 bases. The CDR3 sequence is 15 residues long. The V segment lost 5 bases and the J segment 3 bases; nucleotides outside the gene matches: 6. Per the germline V gene, CDR1 is SGHAT and CDR2 is FQNNGV. As DNA, the CDR3 is TGTGCCAGCAGCCTCCTAGCGGGGGGATTCTACGAGCAGTACTTC. It specifies CASSLLAGGFYEQYF.